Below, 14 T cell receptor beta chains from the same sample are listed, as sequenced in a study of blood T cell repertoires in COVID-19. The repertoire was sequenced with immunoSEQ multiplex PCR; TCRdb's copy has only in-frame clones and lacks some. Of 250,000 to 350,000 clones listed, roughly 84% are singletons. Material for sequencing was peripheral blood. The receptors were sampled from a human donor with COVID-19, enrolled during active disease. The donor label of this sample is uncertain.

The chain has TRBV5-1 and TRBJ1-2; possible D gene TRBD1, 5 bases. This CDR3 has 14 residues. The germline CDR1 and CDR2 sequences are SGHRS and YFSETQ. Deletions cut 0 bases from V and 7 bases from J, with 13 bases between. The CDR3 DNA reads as TGCGCCAGCAGCTTGGCGCGGCAGCAGGGTGGCTACACCTTC. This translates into CASSLARQQGGYTF.

Here the CDR3 reads CASSSMPGQGSYGYTF. CDR3 nucleotide sequence: TGTGCCAGCAGTTCGATGCCGGGACAGGGGAGCTATGGCTACACCTTC. J is TRBJ1-2 and V is TRBV6-2 or TRBV6-3; TRBD1 matches at 10 bases. Per germline, CDR1 MNHEY and CDR2 SVGEGT. The CDR3 sequence is 16 residues long. Trimming cost V 4 bases and J 4 bases; bases outside gene matches: 9.

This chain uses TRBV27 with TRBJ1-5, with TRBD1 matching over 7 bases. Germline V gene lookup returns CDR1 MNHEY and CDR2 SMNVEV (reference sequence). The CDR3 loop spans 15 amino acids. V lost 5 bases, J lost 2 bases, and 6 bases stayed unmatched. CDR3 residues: CASSPLGTGNQPQHF. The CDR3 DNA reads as TGTGCCAGCAGTCCCCTCGGGACAGGCAATCAGCCCCAGCATTTT.

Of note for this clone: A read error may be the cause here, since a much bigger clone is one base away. The CDR3 DNA reads as TGTGCCAGCAGCGTAGCGAGCTCTGGAAACACCATATATTTT. This sequence encodes CASSVASSGNTIYF. The chain carries TRBV9 and TRBJ1-3; the D is unclear. The length of the CDR3 is 14 residues. Germline-derived CDR1 and CDR2 are SGDLS and YYNGEE. V lost 0 bases to trimming and J lost 0 bases, with 4 bases between them.

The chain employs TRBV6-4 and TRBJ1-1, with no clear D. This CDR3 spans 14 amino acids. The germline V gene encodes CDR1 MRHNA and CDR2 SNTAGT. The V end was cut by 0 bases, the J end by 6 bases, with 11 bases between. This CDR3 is CASSDSGRDSEAFF. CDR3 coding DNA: TGTGCCAGCAGTGACTCGGGCCGGGATTCTGAAGCTTTCTTT.

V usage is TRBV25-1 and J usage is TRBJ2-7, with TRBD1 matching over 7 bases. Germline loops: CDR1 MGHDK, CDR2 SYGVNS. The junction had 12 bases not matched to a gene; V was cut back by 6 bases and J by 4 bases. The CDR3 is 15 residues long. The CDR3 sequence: CASRRDAGGAYEQYF. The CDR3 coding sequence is TGTGCCAGCAGACGGGATGCAGGGGGAGCGTACGAGCAGTACTTC.

This chain's CDR3 is CASSLAFQGGTEAFF. The CDR3 DNA is TGTGCCAGCAGCTTAGCCTTCCAGGGGGGCACTGAAGCTTTCTTT. This chain links TRBV7-2 with TRBJ1-1, with 7 bases aligning to TRBD1. Unmatched junction bases numbered 5, after V lost 0 bases and J lost 4 bases. Germline loops: CDR1 SGHTA, CDR2 FQGNSA. The CDR3 is 15 amino acids.

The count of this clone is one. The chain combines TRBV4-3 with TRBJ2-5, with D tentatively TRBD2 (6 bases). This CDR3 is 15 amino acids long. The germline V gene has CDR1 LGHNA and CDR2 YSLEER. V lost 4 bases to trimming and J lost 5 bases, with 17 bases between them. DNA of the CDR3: TGCGCCAGCAGCCCGAGACTAGGCCCGGGGGAGACCCAGTACTTC. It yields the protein CASSPRLGPGETQYF.

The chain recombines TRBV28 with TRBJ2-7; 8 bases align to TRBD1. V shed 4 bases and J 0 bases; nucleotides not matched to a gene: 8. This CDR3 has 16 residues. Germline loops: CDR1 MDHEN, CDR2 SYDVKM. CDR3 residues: CASSSQGERSSYEQYF. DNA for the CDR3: TGTGCCAGCAGTTCACAGGGGGAGCGGAGCTCCTACGAGCAGTACTTC.

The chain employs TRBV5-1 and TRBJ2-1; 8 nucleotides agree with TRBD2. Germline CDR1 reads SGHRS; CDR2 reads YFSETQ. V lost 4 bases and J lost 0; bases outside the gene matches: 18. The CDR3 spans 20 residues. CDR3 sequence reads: CASSPEGVGSGTSSYNEQFF. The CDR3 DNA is TGCGCCAGCAGCCCGGAGGGGGTCGGTAGCGGGACTAGCTCCTACAATGAGCAGTTCTTC.

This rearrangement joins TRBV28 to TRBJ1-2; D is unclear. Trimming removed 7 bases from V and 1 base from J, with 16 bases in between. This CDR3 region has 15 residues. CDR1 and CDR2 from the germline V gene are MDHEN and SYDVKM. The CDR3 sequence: CASTTTGELNYGYTF. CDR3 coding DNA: TGTGCCAGCACCACCACCGGGGAACTTAACTATGGCTACACCTTC.

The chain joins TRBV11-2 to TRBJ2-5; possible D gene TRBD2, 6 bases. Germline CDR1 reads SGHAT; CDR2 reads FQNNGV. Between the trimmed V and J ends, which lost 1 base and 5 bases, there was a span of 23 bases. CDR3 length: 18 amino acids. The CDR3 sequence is CASSLAKGGRPAEETQYF. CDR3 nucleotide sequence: TGTGCCAGCAGCTTAGCGAAAGGTGGGAGGCCGGCTGAGGAGACCCAGTACTTC.

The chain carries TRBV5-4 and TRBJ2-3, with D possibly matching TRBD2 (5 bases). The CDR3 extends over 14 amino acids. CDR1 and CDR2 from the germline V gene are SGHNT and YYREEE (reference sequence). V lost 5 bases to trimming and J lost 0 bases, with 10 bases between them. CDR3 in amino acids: CASRRESSTDTQYF. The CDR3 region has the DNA TGTGCCAGCAGGAGGGAGTCCAGCACAGATACGCAGTATTTT.

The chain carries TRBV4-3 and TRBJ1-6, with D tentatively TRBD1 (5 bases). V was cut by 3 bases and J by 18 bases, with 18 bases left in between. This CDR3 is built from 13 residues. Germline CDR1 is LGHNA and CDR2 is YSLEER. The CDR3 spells CASSHQVRDSPHF. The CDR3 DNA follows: TGCGCCAGCAGCCACCAAGTCCGGGACTCCCCCCACTTT.